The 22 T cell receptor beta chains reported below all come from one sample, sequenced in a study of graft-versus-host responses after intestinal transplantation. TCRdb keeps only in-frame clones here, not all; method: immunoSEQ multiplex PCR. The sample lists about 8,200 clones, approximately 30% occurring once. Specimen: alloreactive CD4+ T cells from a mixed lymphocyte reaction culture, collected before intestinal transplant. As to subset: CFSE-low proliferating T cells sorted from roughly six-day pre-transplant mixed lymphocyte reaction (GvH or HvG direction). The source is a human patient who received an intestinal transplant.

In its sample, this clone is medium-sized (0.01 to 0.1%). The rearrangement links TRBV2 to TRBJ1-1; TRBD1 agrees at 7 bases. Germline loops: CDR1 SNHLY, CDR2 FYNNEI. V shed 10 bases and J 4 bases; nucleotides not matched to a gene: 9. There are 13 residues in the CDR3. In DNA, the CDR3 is TGTGCCACCCTACAGGGGCTTGGCACTGAAGCTTTCTTT. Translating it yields CATLQGLGTEAFF.

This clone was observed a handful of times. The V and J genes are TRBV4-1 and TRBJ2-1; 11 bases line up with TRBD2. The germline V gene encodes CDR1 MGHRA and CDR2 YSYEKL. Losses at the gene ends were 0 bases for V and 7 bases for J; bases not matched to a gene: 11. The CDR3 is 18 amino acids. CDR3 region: CASSQERSGGANKNEQFF. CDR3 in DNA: TGCGCCAGCAGCCAAGAGCGTAGCGGGGGGGCCAATAAGAATGAGCAGTTCTTC.

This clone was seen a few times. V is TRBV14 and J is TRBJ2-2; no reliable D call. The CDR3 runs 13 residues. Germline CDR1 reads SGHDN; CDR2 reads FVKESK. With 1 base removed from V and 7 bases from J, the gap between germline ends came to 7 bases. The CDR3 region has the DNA TGTGCCAGCAGCCAAGTAGCCGGCGGGGAGCTGTTTTTT. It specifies CASSQVAGGELFF.

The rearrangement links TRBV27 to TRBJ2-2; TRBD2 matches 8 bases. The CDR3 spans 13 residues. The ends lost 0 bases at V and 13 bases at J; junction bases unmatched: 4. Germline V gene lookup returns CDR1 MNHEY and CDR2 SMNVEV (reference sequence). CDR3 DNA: TGTGCCAGCAGTTTATCCCTAGCGGGTCGGCTGTTTTTT. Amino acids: CASSLSLAGRLFF.

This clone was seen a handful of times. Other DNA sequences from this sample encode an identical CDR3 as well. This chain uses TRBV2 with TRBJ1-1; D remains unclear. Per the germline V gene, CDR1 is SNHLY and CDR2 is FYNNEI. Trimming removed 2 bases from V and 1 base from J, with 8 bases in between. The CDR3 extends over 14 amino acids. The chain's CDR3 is CASSERTGNTEAFF. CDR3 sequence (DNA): TGTGCCAGCAGTGAAAGAACCGGGAACACTGAAGCTTTCTTT.

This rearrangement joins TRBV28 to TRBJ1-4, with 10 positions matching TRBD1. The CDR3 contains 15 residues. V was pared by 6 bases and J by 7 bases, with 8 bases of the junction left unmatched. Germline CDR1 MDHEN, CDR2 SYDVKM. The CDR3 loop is CASSAGTGVFEKLFF. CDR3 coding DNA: TGTGCCAGCAGCGCCGGGACAGGGGTATTTGAAAAACTGTTTTTT. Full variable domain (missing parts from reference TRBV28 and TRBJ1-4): DVKVTQSSRYLVKRTGEKVFLECVQDMDHENMFWYRQDPGLGLRLIYFSYDVKMKEKGDIPEGYSVSREKKERFSLILESASTNQTSMYLCASSAGTGVFEKLFFGSGTQLSVL.

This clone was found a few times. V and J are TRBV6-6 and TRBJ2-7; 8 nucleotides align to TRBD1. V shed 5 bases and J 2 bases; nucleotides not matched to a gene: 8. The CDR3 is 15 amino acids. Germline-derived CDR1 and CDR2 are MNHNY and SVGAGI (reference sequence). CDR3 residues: CASSRGQGKPYEQYF. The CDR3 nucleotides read TGTGCCAGCAGTCGCGGACAGGGAAAACCCTACGAGCAGTACTTC.

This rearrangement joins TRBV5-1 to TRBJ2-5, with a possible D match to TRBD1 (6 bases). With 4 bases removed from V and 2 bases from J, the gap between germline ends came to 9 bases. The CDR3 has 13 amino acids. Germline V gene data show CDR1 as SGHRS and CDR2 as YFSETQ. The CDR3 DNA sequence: TGCGCCAGCAGCCAGGGGCCTCAAGAGACCCAGTACTTC. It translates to CASSQGPQETQYF.

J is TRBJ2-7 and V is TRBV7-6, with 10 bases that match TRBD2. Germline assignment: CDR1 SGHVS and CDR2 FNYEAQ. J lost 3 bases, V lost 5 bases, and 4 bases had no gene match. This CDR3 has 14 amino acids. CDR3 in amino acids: CASSQRLAGYEQYF. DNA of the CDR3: TGTGCCAGCAGCCAAAGACTAGCGGGCTACGAGCAGTACTTC.

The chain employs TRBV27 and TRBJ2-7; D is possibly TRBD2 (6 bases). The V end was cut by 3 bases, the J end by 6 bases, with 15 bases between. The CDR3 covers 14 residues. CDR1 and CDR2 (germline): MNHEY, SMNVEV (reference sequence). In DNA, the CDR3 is TGTGCCAGCAGTTTGGCGGGGCCCCGGGCCGAGCAGTACTTC. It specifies CASSLAGPRAEQYF.

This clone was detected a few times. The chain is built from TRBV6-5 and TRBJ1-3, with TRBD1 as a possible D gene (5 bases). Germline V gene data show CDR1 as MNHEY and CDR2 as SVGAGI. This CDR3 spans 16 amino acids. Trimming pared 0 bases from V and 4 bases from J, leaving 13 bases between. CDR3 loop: CASSYSGGSRGNTIYF. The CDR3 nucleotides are TGTGCCAGCAGTTACTCGGGGGGGTCGAGGGGAAACACCATATATTTT.

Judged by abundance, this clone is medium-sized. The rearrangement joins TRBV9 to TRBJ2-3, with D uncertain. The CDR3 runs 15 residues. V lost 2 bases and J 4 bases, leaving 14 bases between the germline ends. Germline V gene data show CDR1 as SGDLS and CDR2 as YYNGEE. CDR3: CASSVGLLGADTQYF. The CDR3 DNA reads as TGTGCCAGCAGCGTCGGCTTACTCGGAGCAGATACGCAGTATTTT.

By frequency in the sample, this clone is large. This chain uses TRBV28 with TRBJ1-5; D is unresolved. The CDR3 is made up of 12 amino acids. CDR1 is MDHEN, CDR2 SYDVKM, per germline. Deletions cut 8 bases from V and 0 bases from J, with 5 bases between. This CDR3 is CASRDSNQPQHF. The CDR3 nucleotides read TGTGCCAGCCGGGATAGCAATCAGCCCCAGCATTTT. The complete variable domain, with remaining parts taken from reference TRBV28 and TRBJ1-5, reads DVKVTQSSRYLVKRTGEKVFLECVQDMDHENMFWYRQDPGLGLRLIYFSYDVKMKEKGDIPEGYSVSREKKERFSLILESASTNQTSMYLCASRDSNQPQHFGDGTRLSIL.

In DNA, the CDR3 is TGTGCCAGCTCACCCAGCCCCATAGCGGGGGAGACCCAGTACTTC. It codes for CASSPSPIAGETQYF. The rearrangement joins TRBV18 to TRBJ2-5; TRBD2 agrees at 8 bases. CDR3 size: 15 residues. V trimming: 3 bases; J trimming: 5 bases; junction bases outside the gene matches: 8. Germline V gives CDR1 KGHSH, CDR2 LQKENI.

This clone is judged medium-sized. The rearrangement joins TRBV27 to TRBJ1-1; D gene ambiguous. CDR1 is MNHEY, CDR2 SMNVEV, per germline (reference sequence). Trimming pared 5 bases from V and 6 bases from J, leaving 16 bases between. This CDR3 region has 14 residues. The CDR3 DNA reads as TGTGCCAGCAGTCAAGGAGTCCAGACCTCTGAAGCTTTCTTT. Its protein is CASSQGVQTSEAFF.

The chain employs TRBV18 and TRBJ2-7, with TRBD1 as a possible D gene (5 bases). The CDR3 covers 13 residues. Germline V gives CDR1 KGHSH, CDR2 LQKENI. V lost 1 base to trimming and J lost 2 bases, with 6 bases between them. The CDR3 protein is CASSPQTAYEQYF. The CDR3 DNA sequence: TGTGCCAGCTCACCACAGACAGCCTACGAGCAGTACTTC.

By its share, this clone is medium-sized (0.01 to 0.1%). In nucleotides, the CDR3 is TGTGCCAGCAGCTTAGGGGGGACGGGAGTTTACGAGCAGTACTTC. Translated: CASSLGGTGVYEQYF. The J gene is TRBJ2-7, the V gene TRBV7-9; possibly TRBD2 for D (6 bases). The CDR3 runs to 15 residues. Germline loops: CDR1 SEHNR, CDR2 FQNEAQ (reference sequence). The germline V and J ends were trimmed by 1 base and 4 bases, with 14 bases remaining between them.

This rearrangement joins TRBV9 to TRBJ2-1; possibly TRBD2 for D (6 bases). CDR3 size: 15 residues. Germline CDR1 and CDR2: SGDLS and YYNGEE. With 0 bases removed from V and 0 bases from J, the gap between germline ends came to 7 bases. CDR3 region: CASSVGGNSYNEQFF. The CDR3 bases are TGTGCCAGCAGCGTAGGCGGGAACTCCTACAATGAGCAGTTCTTC. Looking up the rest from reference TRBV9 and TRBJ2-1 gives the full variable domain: DSGVTQTPKHLITATGQRVTLRCSPRSGDLSVYWYQQSLDQGLQFLIQYYNGEERAKGNILERFSAQQFPDLHSELNLSSLELGDSALYFCASSVGGNSYNEQFFGPGTRLTVL.

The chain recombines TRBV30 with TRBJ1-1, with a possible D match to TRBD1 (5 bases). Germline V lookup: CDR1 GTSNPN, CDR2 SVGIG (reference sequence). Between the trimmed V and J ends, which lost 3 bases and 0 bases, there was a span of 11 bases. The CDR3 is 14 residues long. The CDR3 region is CAWSRDGMNTEAFF. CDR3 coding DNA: TGTGCCTGGAGCAGGGATGGGATGAACACTGAAGCTTTCTTT.

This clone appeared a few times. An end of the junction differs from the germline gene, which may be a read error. The CDR3 here is CASSLYRGPYEQYF. The CDR3 region has the DNA TGTGCCAGCAGCTTATACAGGGGGCCCTACGAGCAGTACTTC. The V call is TRBV28, the J call TRBJ2-7, with 9 bases lining up with TRBD1. The CDR3 is made up of 14 amino acids. The germline V gene encodes CDR1 MDHEN and CDR2 SYDVKM.

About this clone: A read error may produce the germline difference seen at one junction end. CDR3 loop: CASSRTSGTTDTQCF. DNA of the CDR3: TGTGCCAGCAGCCGTACTAGCGGGACCACAGATACGCAGTGTTTT. The genes are TRBV5-4 and TRBJ2-3, with 10 positions matching TRBD2. The germline V gene has CDR1 SGHNT and CDR2 YYREEE (reference sequence). CDR3 length: 15 amino acids.

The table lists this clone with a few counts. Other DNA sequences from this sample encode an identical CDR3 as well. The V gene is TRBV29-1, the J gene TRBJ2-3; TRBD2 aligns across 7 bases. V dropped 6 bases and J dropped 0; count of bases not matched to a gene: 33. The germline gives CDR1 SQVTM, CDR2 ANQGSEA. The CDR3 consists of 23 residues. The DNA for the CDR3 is TGCAGCGTCGCCTGGGCCCGAACCTTAAGGCGGGAGAGTAGATCGTCTAGCACAGATACGCAGTATTTT. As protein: CSVAWARTLRRESRSSSTDTQYF.